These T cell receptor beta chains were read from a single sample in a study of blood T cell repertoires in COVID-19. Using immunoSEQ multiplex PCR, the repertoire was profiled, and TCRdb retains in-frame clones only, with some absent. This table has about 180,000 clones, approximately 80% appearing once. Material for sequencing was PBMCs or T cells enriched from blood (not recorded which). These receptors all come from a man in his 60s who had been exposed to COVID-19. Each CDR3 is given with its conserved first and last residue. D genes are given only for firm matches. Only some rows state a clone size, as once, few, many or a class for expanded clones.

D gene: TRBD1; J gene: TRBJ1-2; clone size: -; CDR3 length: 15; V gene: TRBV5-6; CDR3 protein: CASSPRDSLGYGYTF; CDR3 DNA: TGTGCCAGCAGCCCTCGGGACAGCTTAGGGTATGGCTACACCTTC
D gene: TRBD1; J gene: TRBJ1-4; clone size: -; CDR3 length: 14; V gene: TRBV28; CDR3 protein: CASSFGTVNEKLFF; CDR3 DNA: TGTGCCAGCAGTTTCGGGACAGTTAATGAAAAACTGTTTTTT
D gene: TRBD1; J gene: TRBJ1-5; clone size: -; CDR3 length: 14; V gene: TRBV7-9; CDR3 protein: CASSQDRGDQPQHF; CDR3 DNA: TGTGCCAGCAGCCAGGACAGGGGGGATCAGCCCCAGCATTTT
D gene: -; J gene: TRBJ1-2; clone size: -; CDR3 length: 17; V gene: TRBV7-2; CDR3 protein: CASSLGPGQGSNYGYTF; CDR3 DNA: TGTGCCAGCAGCTTGGGCCCGGGACAAGGGTCTAACTATGGCTACACCTTC
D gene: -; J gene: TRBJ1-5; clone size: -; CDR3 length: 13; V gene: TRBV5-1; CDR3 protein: CASSLGGRQPQHF; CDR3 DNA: TGCGCCAGCAGCTTGGGGGGGCGTCAGCCCCAGCATTTT
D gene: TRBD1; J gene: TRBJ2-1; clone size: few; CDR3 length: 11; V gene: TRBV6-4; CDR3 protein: CASSEGGQEVF; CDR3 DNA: TGTGCCAGCAGTGAGGGGGGACAGGAAGTCTTC
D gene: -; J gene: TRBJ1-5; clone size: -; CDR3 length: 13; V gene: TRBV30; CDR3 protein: CAWRAGGDQPQHF; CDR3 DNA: TGTGCCTGGAGGGCGGGAGGAGATCAGCCCCAGCATTTT
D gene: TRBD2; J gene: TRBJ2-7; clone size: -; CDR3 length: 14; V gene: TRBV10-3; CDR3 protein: CATTGLADPYEQYF; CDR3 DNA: TGTGCCACTACGGGACTAGCGGACCCCTACGAGCAGTACTTC
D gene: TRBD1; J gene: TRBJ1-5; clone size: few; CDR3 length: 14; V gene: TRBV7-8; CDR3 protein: CASSLGQGGQPQHF; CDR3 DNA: TGTGCCAGCAGCTTAGGACAGGGGGGCCAGCCCCAGCATTTT
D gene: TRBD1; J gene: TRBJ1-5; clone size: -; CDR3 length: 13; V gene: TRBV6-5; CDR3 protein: CATRDRDGQPQHF; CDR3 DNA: TGTGCCACCCGAGACAGGGACGGTCAGCCCCAGCATTTT
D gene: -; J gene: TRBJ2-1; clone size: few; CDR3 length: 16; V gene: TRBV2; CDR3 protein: CASSTEPYGMYNEQFF; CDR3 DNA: TGTGCCAGCAGTACCGAGCCTTACGGGATGTACAATGAGCAGTTCTTC
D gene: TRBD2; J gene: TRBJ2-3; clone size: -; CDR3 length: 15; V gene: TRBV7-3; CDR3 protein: CASSLTGGSGDTQYF; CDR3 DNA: TGTGCCAGCAGCTTAACAGGCGGGAGTGGAGATACGCAGTATTTT
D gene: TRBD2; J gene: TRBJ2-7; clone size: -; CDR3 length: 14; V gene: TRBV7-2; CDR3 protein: CASSSGGSRKEQYF; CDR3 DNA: TGTGCCAGCAGCTCGGGGGGTTCGCGGAAGGAGCAGTACTTC
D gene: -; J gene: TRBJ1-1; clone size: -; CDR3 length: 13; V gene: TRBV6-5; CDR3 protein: CASSYYLRTAAFF; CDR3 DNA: TGTGCCAGCAGTTACTATCTTCGGACAGCCGCTTTCTTT
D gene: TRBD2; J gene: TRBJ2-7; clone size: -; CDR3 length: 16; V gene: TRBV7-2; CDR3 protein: CASSLARTSGGYEQYF; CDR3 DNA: TGTGCCAGCAGCTTAGCACGGACTAGCGGAGGGTACGAGCAGTACTTC
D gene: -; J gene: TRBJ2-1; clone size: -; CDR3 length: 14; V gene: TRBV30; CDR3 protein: CAWSVPLSRNEQFF; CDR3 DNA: TGTGCCTGGAGTGTACCACTATCACGCAATGAGCAGTTCTTC
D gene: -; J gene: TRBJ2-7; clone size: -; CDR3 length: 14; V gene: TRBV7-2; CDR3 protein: CASSLGTASYEQYF; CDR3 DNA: TGTGCCAGCAGCTTAGGGACTGCATCCTACGAGCAGTACTTC
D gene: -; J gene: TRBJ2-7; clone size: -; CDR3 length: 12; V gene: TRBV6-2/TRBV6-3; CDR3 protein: CASSPTVPGQYF; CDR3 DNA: TGTGCCAGCAGTCCGACAGTGCCAGGGCAGTACTTC
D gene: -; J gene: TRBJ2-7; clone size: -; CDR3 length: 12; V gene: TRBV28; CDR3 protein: CASSLTLYEQYF; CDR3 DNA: TGTGCCAGCAGTTTAACTCTGTACGAGCAGTACTTC
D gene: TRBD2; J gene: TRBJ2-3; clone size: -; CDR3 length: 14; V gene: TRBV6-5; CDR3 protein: CASSSLGRVAGEYF; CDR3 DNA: TGTGCCAGCTCTTCCTTAGGGAGGGTCGCTGGGGAATATTTT
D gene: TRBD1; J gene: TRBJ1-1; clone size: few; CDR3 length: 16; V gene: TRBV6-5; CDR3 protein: CASSYSGTGIQAEAFF; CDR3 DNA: TGTGCCAGCAGTTACTCGGGGACAGGGATTCAAGCTGAAGCTTTCTTT
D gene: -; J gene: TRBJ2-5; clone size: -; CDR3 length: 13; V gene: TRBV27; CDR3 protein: CASSLSGEKTQYF; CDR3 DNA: TGTGCCAGCAGTTTATCAGGAGAGAAGACCCAGTACTTC
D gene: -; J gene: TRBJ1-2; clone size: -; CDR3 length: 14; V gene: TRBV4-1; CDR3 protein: CASSQDTGSYGYTF; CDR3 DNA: TGCGCCAGCAGCCAAGATACCGGTTCCTATGGCTACACCTTC
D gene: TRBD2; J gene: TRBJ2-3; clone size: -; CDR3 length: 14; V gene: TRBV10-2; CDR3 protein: CASSGLAGTDTQYF; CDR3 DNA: TGCGCCAGCAGTGGGCTAGCGGGAACCGATACGCAGTATTTT
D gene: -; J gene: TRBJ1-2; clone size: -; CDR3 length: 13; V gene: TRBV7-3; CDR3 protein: CASSLSQGSPYTF; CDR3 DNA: TGTGCCAGCAGCTTAAGCCAGGGCAGCCCTTACACCTTC
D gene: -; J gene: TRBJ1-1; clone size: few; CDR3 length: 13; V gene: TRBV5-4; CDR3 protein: CASSHPGGIEAFF; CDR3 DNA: TGTGCCAGCAGCCATCCGGGTGGTATCGAAGCTTTCTTT
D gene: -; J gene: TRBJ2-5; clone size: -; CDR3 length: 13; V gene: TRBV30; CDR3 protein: CAWGGTAGETQYF; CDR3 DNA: TGTGCCTGGGGCGGGACTGCGGGAGAGACCCAGTACTTC
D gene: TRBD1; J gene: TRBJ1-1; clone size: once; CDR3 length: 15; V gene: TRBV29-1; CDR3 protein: CSVGQGRRMNTEAFF; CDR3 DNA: TGCAGCGTTGGACAGGGGAGACGAATGAACACTGAAGCTTTCTTT
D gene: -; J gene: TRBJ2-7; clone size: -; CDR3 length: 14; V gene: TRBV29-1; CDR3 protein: CSVEFQDFPYEQYF; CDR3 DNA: TGCAGCGTTGAATTCCAGGACTTCCCCTACGAGCAGTACTTC